This T cell receptor beta chain derives from a study of blood T cell repertoires in COVID-19. Study information: Samples of COVID-19 (acute and convalescent) were obtained from the United States, Italy and Spain.

Per the study methods: Amplification of reference gene primers provided the estimated nucleated cell counts. The assay was immunoSEQ multiplex PCR, and TCRdb's table has in-frame clones only and misses some. V and J calls and clone size follow that table, whereas D and trimming were derived from the DNA. There are around 50,000 clones in the sample; more than 75% occur only once, and about 5.8% lies in the top ten. CDR3 length: 14 residues. Germline CDR1 reads MNHEY; CDR2 reads SVGAGI. Trimming removed 5 bases from V and 3 bases from J, with 10 bases in between. Participant ages covered roughly 18 to 89 years across around 22 US areas. Donors were grouped by their self-reported clinical history.

This receptor was taken from a woman aged 50 to 65 with acute COVID-19. The V call is TRBV6-5, the J call TRBJ1-4; D gene uncertain. The sample comprised PBMCs or T cells enriched from blood (not recorded which). The CDR3 sequence is CASSPTSSNEKLFF. DNA of the CDR3: TGTGCCAGCAGTCCGACAAGCTCTAATGAAAAACTGTTTTTT.